This T cell receptor (beta chain) derives from a study of blood T cell repertoires in COVID-19. Overall study context: Italy, Spain and the United States were the sources of the convalescent and acute COVID-19 samples. PBMCs, B-cell-depleted T cells, or T cells were the source of the cDNA or gDNA that made up the material.

While infection was still active, Seattle patients were enrolled and then followed longitudinally. Original handling: Nucleated cell number was recorded as an estimate derived from reference gene primer amplification. Generated by immunoSEQ multiplex PCR, the TCRdb table keeps only in-frame clones and is missing some. V and J calls and clone size are given by that table; D and trimming were obtained from the DNA. The table shows 47,000 or so clones, with around 81% occurring only once. With V trimmed by 3 bases and J by 2 bases, 8 bases remained unmatched. This CDR3 comprises 16 residues. Germline-derived CDR1 and CDR2 are MNHEY and SMNVEV (reference sequence).

The sample consisted of peripheral blood. The sequence came from a woman of 80 years or more with COVID-19, enrolled during active disease. The chain links TRBV27 to TRBJ2-5; 8 nucleotides line up with TRBD2. CDR3 coding DNA: TGTGCCAGCAGTTTCCAAGTCAGCGGGGGACAAGAGACCCAGTACTTC. Its translation: CASSFQVSGGQETQYF.